Below, one TCR beta chain is given with its context. Produced via immunoSEQ multiplex PCR; TCRdb's table is partial and in-frame only. The sample yields about 23,000 clones, about 30% seen once. These data originate in a study of neoadjuvant anti-PD-1 for oral cavity cancer. CDR3 size: 15 residues. The V gene's germline CDR1 is MNHEY and CDR2 SMNVEV (reference sequence). V shed 6 bases and J 5 bases; nucleotides not matched to a gene: 9. Indicated time point: after neoadjuvant nivolumab, at surgical resection. This clonotype originated in a person aged 35 to 85 with oral cavity squamous cell carcinoma. Material: tumor tissue, obtained after nivolumab (anti-PD-1) treatment. The chain combines TRBV27 with TRBJ1-1; TRBD1 matches 10 bases. DNA for the CDR3: TGTGCCAGCAGATGGACAGGGGGTAGAGGTACTGAAGCTTTCTTT. This sequence encodes CASRWTGGRGTEAFF.